The TCR beta chain described here comes from a study of T cell responses to AZD1222 COVID-19 vaccine (dated by TCRdb to the early 2020s). Turning to the overall study: A total of about 230 trial participants underwent TCR sequencing, of whom 207 received two doses of AZD1222 and about 25 received two doses of the MenACWY control vaccine. Trial participants were enrolled by age into subgroups of 18-55, 56-69 and 70-plus years, and around 150, 28 and 57 TCR-sequenced participants, respectively, were included in these subgroups.

The CDR3 regions of human TCRbeta chains were subjected to immunosequencing. As for how the authors treated the data: Repertoire TCRs were checked for matches against a reference library of SARS-CoV-2-specific TCRs that had been generated using the MIRA antigen-specificity platform. Breadth meant the fraction of unique TCRs that were SARS-CoV-2-associated, whereas depth meant the fraction of total T cells that were SARS-CoV-2-associated. Using the MIRA data, each spike-specific TCR was mapped to the spike region that the TCR reacts to and placed in a CD4 or CD8 class. Log10-transformed breadth and depth values were compared by one-way ANOVA with Sidak's multiple comparisons tests. The source is immuneACCESS, and TCRdb retained only in-frame sequences with V and J called. Part of the clones is not carried over; for the studies checked, unresolved V genes explain less than half of this, and the remainder is unexplained. That table gives V, J and clone size, and the DNA gave D and trimming. The sample has over 150,000 clones on record, 88% of them singletons. Around a tenth of the sample belongs to the ten largest clones.

This specimen's time point label, per the study, means: about 28 days (+/-7) after the second vaccine dose. AZD1222 recipients with second doses at about 4 weeks or about 12 weeks were pooled, because spike-specific TCR depth and breadth did not differ between schedules. Vaccinee samples came from UK trials COV001 and COV002, including a single-blind randomized controlled phase 2/3 trial of AZD1222 (ChAdOx1 nCoV-19) in healthy adults. For TCRbeta chain sequencing, PBMC samples were collected from trial participants at day 0 and at day 28 after the second dose. Taken from cysteine to phenylalanine, the CDR3 has 14 residues. The retained sequence is limited to the CDR3, 42 bases, with the frame set at the first base. V is reduced by 2 bases and J by 2 bases, leaving a spacing of 13 bases between them. Per the germline V gene, SQVTM is the CDR1 and ANQGSEA is the CDR2. With respect to this clone: There is no known antigen for this receptor. The record has no base qualities; no much larger clone is one base away.

Overall study results and their limits: In the small 56-69-year group, the increase in depth fell short of significance, most likely because of low power. Reportedly, close to half of the unique spike-specific TCRs recognized epitopes lying outside the regions that are mutated in the B.1.351 and B.1.1.7 variants. Most participants were white British and females outnumbered males, and the authors suggested that clonal diversity may have been underestimated. Conclusions about previously exposed vaccinees were limited because only six AZD1222 recipients were SARS-CoV-2 seropositive at baseline. The whole spike protein was spanned by vaccine-associated CD4 TCRs, and dominant responses were seen in regions 160-218 and 743-854. No day 14 peak-response samples were available, so repertoires were characterized only after the peak T cell response. A significant rise in spike-specific TCR breadth and depth was observed after two AZD1222 doses relative to day 0 and relative to MenACWY recipients.

Sample: peripheral blood, taken 28 days after the second AZD1222 dose. The receptor comes from an adult who received the AZD1222 COVID-19 vaccine. The sequence is built from TRBV29-1 and TRBJ2-7; a confident D gene designation cannot be given. The base sequence is TGCAGCGTTGAAACAGATTACAAACCCTACGAGCAGTACTTC. This codes for CSVETDYKPYEQYF.